This T cell receptor beta chain came from a study of T-cell reconstitution after alpha-beta-depleted transplantation in children. Trimming removed 3 bases from V and 3 bases from J; junction bases left unmatched: 1. This CDR3 contains 13 residues. CDR1 and CDR2 (germline): PRHDT, FYEKMQ (reference sequence). Only a few counts were recorded for this clonotype. Unique molecular identifiers featured in how the TCRbeta library was prepared. TCRdb re-analysed the PCR reads in MiXCR, keeping a single row per CDR3 protein. The repertoire holds 250,000 to 400,000 distinct CDR3 sequences, with approximately 20% as singletons.

This clonotype originated in a male patient between 5 and 17 years old who had a stem cell transplant for acute lymphoblastic leukemia, so the T cells may come from the graft donor. This chain links TRBV13 with TRBJ2-7; 8 bases map to TRBD2. Source: PBMCs, mostly from graft donor cells, taken 180 days after TCRalphabeta/CD19-depleted stem cell transplant. CDR3 in amino acids: CASSFLAGYEQYF. In DNA, the CDR3 is TGTGCCAGCAGCTTCCTAGCGGGCTACGAGCAGTACTTC.